What follows are 16 T cell receptor beta chains derived from one specimen sequenced in a study of shared clonotypes between healthy human individuals. Assay: immunoSEQ multiplex PCR; the TCRdb copy retains only in-frame clones and omits some. The sample contains some 2,000,000 clones, just under 95% of which appear only once. Naivety among CD8 cells was defined by CD45RO negativity and positive CCR7 selection, thereby excluding terminally differentiated effector memory CD45RA+ cells. The sequenced sample was naive CD8+ T cells sorted from blood. These receptors came from a man younger than 35 in good health.

V gene TRBV4-1 combines with J gene TRBJ2-1; 12 bases map to TRBD2. The CDR3 contains 17 residues. V was pared by 4 bases and J by 8 bases, with 12 bases of the junction left unmatched. Germline CDR1 and CDR2: MGHRA and YSYEKL. The CDR3 region has the DNA TGCGCCAGCAGCCTTAACCTTCTAGCGGGAGGGGACCATGAGCAGTTCTTC. This sequence encodes CASSLNLLAGGDHEQFF.

V gene TRBV4-2 combines with J gene TRBJ1-2; the D gene is possibly TRBD1 (6 bases). Germline V CDR1 and CDR2: LGHNA, YNFKEQ. V dropped 0 bases and J dropped 1 base, with 9 bases sitting between them. The CDR3 length is 15 residues. The CDR3 spells CASSQDPGVNYGYTF. CDR3 nucleotides: TGTGCCAGCAGCCAAGATCCAGGGGTTAACTATGGCTACACCTTC.

The chain joins TRBV27 to TRBJ2-3; TRBD1 matches 7 bases. CDR3 length: 17 residues. After removal of 4 bases from V and 2 bases from J, the junction contained 12 bases not matched to a gene. CDR1 and CDR2 (germline): MNHEY, SMNVEV (reference sequence). The CDR3 coding sequence is TGTGCCAGCAGTTCCCCCATGACAGGGATAGACACAGATACGCAGTATTTT. Translated, it gives CASSSPMTGIDTDTQYF.

The chain couples TRBV21-1 to TRBJ2-7; TRBD2 is the table's D call, not checked against the DNA. TRBV21-1 is marked as a pseudogene. The CDR3 is made up of 15 amino acids. The CDR3 DNA reads as TGTGCCAGCAGCATTCGCGGGAGCCTCTCCTACGAGCAGTACTTC. Amino acid sequence: CASSIRGSLSYEQYF.

The gene calls are TRBV19 and TRBJ2-7; D perhaps matches TRBD2 (5 bases). CDR1 and CDR2 (germline): LNHDA, SQIVND (reference sequence). There are 14 residues in the CDR3. V lost 3 bases, J lost 3 bases, and 12 bases lay in between. In nucleotides, the CDR3 is TGTGCCAGTAGTATCCCCGGGATCGGCTACGAGCAGTACTTC. This sequence encodes CASSIPGIGYEQYF.

Only one count was recorded for this clone. The rearrangement links TRBV27 to TRBJ2-7, with 9 bases aligning to TRBD1. In germline, CDR1 is MNHEY, CDR2 SMNVEV (reference sequence). V shed 5 bases and J 5 bases; nucleotides not matched to a gene: 10. The CDR3 spans 15 residues. The CDR3 DNA sequence: TGTGCCAGCAGTCCTACACAGGGGGCATGGGACGAGCAGTACTTC. Its translation: CASSPTQGAWDEQYF.

CDR3 amino acids: CASSPTSGRAVEQFF. The CDR3 DNA is TGTGCCAGCAGCCCTACTAGCGGGAGGGCGGTTGAGCAGTTCTTC. V gene TRBV6-5 combines with J gene TRBJ2-1, with TRBD2 identical over 13 bases. Looked up from germline, CDR1 is MNHEY and CDR2 is SVGAGI. With V trimmed by 6 bases and J by 9 bases, 8 bases remained unmatched. The CDR3 spans 15 residues.

The gene calls are TRBV7-9 and TRBJ2-7, with 10 bases identical to TRBD1. The germline CDR1 and CDR2 sequences are SEHNR and FQNEAQ (reference sequence). The CDR3 spans 16 residues. V shed 3 bases and J 6 bases; nucleotides not matched to a gene: 11. The CDR3 sequence: CASSFGLGQGHGEQYF. CDR3 nucleotide sequence: TGTGCCAGCAGCTTCGGGCTGGGACAGGGGCATGGCGAGCAGTACTTC.

The genes are TRBV6-5 and TRBJ2-3, with D tentatively TRBD1 or TRBD2 (6 bases each). Trimming took off 5 bases at V and 4 bases at J, with 13 bases between the two ends. Germline V gene sequence: CDR1 MNHEY, CDR2 SVGAGI. CDR3 length: 14 residues. The chain's CDR3 is CASSPTGAADTQYF. CDR3 in DNA: TGTGCCAGCAGTCCGACGGGGGCCGCAGATACGCAGTATTTT.

This clone was seen a handful of times. J is TRBJ2-7 and V is TRBV25-1; the D gene is possibly TRBD2 (6 bases). The V end lost 6 bases, the J end lost 4 bases, and 13 bases lay between the germline ends. CDR3 length equals 13 residues. Germline V CDR1 and CDR2: MGHDK, SYGVNS. CDR3 nucleotides: TGTGCCAGCAGGGTTACGGGGACTTACGAGCAGTACTTC. Residues: CASRVTGTYEQYF.

The chain couples TRBV5-6 to TRBJ2-3, with 9 nucleotides matching TRBD1. The CDR3 spans 15 residues. V was pared by 4 bases and J by 2 bases, with 5 bases of the junction left unmatched. Germline assignment: CDR1 SGHDT and CDR2 YYEEEE. CDR3 protein: CASSLWTGDTDTQYF. DNA for the CDR3: TGTGCCAGCAGCCTATGGACAGGGGACACAGATACGCAGTATTTT.

The chain combines TRBV25-1 with TRBJ2-7, with D perhaps matching TRBD1 (6 bases). V was clipped by 1 base and J by 5 bases, with 12 bases between them. CDR1 is MGHDK, CDR2 SYGVNS, per germline. The CDR3 covers 14 residues. For the CDR3, the DNA is TGTGCCAGCAGTGAATCACAGGGAATGCACGAGCAGTACTTC. Protein sequence: CASSESQGMHEQYF.

The rearrangement joins TRBV4-3 to TRBJ2-7, with unresolved D. This CDR3 comprises 14 residues. V shed 1 base and J shed 3 bases, with 10 bases lying between them. Germline V lookup: CDR1 LGHNA, CDR2 YSLEER. Here the CDR3 reads CASSQAWPDYEQYF. The CDR3 coding sequence is TGCGCCAGCAGCCAAGCCTGGCCGGACTACGAGCAGTACTTC.

This clone was seen just once. The gene calls are TRBV9 and TRBJ2-1, with a weak D call TRBD1 (6 bases). The germline V and J ends were trimmed by 3 bases and 5 bases, with 21 bases remaining between them. Germline CDR1 reads SGDLS; CDR2 reads YYNGEE. The CDR3 is 17 residues long. The CDR3 bases are TGTGCCAGCAGCGCCACGAGGGACACGACAAGCCACAATGAGCAGTTCTTC. This codes for CASSATRDTTSHNEQFF.

V is TRBV28 and J is TRBJ1-6; possible D gene TRBD1, 6 bases. Per germline, CDR1 MDHEN and CDR2 SYDVKM. Between the trimmed V and J ends, which lost 5 bases and 9 bases, there was a span of 20 bases. This CDR3 region has 16 residues. The CDR3 DNA sequence: TGTGCCAGCAGTCTACCACAGGGAGTTGGTTTTTCACCCCTCCACTTT. Its protein is CASSLPQGVGFSPLHF.

V and J are TRBV29-1 and TRBJ2-1; 7 bases line up with TRBD2. CDR3 size: 15 residues. Looked up from germline, CDR1 is SQVTM and CDR2 is ANQGSEA. Trimming took 4 bases from V and 2 from J; bases not matched to a gene: 8. CDR3 sequence: CSVVRRERAYNEQFF. For the CDR3, the DNA is TGCAGCGTTGTTCGGCGGGAGCGCGCCTACAATGAGCAGTTCTTC.